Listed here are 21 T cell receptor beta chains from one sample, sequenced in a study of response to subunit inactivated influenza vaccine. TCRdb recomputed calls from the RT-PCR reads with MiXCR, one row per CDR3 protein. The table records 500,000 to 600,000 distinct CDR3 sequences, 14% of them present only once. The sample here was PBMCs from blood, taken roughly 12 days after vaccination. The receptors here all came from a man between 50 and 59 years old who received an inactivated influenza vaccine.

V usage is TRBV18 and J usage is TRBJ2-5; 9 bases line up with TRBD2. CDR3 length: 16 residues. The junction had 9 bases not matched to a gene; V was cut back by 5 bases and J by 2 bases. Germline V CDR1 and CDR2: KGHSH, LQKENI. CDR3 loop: CASSESSGGIQETQYF. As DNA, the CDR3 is TGTGCCAGCTCAGAGAGTAGCGGGGGAATACAAGAGACCCAGTACTTC.

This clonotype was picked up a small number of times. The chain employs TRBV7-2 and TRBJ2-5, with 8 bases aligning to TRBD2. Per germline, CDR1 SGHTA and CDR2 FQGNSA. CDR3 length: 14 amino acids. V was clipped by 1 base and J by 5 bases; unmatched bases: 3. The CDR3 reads CASSLGTSLETQYF. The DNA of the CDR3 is TGTGCCAGCAGCTTAGGGACTAGCCTCGAGACCCAGTACTTC.

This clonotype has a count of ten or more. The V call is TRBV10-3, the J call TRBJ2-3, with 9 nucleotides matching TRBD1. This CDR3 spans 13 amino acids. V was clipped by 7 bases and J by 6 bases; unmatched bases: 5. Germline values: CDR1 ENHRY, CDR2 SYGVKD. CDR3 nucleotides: TGTGCCATCACGGACAGGGGTGGGGATACGCAGTATTTT. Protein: CAITDRGGDTQYF.

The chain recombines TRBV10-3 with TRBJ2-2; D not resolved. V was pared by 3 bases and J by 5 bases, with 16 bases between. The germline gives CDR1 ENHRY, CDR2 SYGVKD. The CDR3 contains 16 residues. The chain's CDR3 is CAISDGGKGLTGELFF. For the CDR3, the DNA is TGTGCCATCAGTGATGGTGGCAAGGGCCTGACCGGGGAGCTGTTTTTT.

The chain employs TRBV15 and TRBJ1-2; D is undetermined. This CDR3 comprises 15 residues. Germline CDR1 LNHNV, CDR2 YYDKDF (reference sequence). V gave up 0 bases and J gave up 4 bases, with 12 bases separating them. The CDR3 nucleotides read TGTGCCACCAGCAGAGAGGAGGGAATGAGCTATGGCTACACCTTC. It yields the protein CATSREEGMSYGYTF. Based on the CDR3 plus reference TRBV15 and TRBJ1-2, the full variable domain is DAMVIQNPRYQVTQFGKPVTLSCSQTLNHNVMYWYQQKSSQAPKLLFHYYDKDFNNEADTPDNFQSRRPNTSFCFLDIRSPGLGDTAMYLCATSREEGMSYGYTFGSGTRLTVV.

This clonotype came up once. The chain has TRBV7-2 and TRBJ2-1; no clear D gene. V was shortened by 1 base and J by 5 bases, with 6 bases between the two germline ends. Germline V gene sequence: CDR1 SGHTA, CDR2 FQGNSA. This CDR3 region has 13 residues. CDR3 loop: CASSLGVDNEQFF. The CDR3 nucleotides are TGTGCCAGCAGCTTAGGGGTAGACAATGAGCAGTTCTTC.

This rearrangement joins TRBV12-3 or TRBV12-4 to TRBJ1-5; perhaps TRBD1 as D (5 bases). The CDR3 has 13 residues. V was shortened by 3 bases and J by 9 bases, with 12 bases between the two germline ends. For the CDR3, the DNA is TGTGCCAGCAGTTTTGTAGGGACTTGGCCCCAGCATTTT. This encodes CASSFVGTWPQHF.

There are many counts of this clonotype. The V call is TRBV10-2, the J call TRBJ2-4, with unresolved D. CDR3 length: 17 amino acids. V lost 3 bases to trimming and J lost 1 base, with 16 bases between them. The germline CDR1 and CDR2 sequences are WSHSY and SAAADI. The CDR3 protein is CASSEGPRSMAKNIQYF. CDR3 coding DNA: TGCGCCAGCAGTGAAGGACCCCGATCTATGGCCAAAAACATTCAGTACTTC.

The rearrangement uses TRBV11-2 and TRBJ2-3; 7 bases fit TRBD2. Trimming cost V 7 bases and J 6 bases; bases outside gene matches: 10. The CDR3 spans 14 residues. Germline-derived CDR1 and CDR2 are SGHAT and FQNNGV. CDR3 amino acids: CASTIGLVADTQYF. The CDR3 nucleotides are TGTGCCAGCACCATTGGACTAGTAGCCGATACGCAGTATTTT.

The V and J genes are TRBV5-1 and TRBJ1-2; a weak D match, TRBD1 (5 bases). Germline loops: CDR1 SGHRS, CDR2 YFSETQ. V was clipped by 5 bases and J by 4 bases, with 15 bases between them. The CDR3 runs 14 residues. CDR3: CASRLTGTSYGYTF. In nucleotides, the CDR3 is TGCGCCAGCAGACTTACCGGGACCTCCTATGGCTACACCTTC. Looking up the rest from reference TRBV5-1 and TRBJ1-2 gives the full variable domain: KAGVTQTPRYLIKTRGQQVTLSCSPISGHRSVSWYQQTPGQGLQFLFEYFSETQRNKGNFPGRFSGRQFSNSRSEMNVSTLELGDSALYLCASRLTGTSYGYTFGSGTRLTVV.

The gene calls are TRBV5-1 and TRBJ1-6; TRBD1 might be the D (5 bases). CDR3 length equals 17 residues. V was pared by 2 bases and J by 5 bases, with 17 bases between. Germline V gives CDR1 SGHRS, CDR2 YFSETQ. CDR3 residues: CASSFLGTAINNSPLHF. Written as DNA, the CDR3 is TGCGCCAGCAGCTTCCTCGGGACCGCTATAAATAATTCACCCCTCCACTTT.

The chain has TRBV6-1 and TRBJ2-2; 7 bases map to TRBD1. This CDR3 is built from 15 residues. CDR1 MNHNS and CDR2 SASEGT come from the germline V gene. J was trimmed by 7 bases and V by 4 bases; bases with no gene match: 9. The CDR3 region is CASSVAGGVSGELFF. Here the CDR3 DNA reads TGTGCCAGCAGTGTGGCAGGGGGTGTAAGCGGGGAGCTGTTTTTT.

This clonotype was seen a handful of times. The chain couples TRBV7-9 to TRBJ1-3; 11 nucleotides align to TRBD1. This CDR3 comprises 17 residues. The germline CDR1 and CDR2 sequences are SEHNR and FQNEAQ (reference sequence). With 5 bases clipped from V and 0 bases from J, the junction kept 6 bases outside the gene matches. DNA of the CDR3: TGTGCCAGCAGCCCCGGACAGGGGGCTGCCTCTGGAAACACCATATATTTT. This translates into CASSPGQGAASGNTIYF.

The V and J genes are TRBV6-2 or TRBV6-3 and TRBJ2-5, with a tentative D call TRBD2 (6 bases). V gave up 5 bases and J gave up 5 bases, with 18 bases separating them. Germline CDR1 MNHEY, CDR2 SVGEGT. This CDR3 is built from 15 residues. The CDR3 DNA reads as TGTGCCAGCAGTCGGCGCGAGGACTATCTGGAGACCCAGTACTTC. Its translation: CASSRREDYLETQYF.

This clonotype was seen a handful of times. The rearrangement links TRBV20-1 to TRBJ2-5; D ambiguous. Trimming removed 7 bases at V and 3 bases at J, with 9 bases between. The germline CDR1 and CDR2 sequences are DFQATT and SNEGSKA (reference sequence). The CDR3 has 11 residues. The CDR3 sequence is CSGVRKETQYF. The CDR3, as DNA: TGCAGTGGCGTTAGGAAAGAGACCCAGTACTTC.

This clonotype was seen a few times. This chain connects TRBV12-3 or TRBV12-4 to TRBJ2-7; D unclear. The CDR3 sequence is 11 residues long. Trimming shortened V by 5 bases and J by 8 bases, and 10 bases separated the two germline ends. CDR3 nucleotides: TGTGCCAGCAGTCCGGACCAGCAGCAGTACTTC. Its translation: CASSPDQQQYF.

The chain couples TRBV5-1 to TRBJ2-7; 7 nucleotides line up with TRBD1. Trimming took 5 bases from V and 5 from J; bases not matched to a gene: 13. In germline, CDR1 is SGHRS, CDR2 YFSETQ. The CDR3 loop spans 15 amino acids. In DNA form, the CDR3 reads TGCGCCAGCAGGCAGTCAGGGGGTCTCTACGACGAGCAGTACTTC. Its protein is CASRQSGGLYDEQYF.

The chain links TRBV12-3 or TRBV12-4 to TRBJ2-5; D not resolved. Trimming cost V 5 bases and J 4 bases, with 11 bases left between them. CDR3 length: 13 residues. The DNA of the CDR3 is TGTGCCAGCAGTGGCCAAATGGGAGAGACCCAGTACTTC. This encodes CASSGQMGETQYF.

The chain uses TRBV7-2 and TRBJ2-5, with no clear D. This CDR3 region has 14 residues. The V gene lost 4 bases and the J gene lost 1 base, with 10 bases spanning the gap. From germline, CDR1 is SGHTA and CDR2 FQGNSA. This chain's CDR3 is CASSYHRIQETQYF. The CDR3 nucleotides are TGTGCCAGCAGCTACCATCGGATCCAAGAGACCCAGTACTTC.

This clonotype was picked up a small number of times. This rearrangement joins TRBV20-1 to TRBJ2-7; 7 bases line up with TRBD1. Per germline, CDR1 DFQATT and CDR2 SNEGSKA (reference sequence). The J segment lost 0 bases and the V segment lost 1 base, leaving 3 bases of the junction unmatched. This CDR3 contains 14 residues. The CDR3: CSARAGGSSYEQYF. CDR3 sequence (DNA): TGCAGTGCTAGAGCAGGGGGTAGCTCCTACGAGCAGTACTTC.

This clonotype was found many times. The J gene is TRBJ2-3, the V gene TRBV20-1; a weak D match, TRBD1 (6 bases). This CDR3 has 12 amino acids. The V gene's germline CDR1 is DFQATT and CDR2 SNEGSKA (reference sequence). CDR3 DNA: TGCAGGGCTTTGGGGGCCCAGGGTACGCAGTATTTT. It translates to CRALGAQGTQYF.